This paragraph reports one TCR beta chain. No cognate antigen has been identified for it. Nothing much larger sits one base from this clone, and base qualities are not available. The data belong to a study of CD8 T cells in Susac syndrome (dated by TCRdb to the late 2010s). Background on the whole study: Of the Susac syndrome patients who were sequenced, roughly six had clinically active disease and about 8 were in clinical remission. Susac syndrome patients were therapy-naive, on corticosteroids (some also receiving IVIg), or on IVIg alone at blood withdrawal. Whether CD8+ T cell activation and differentiation in Susac syndrome was antigen driven was tested using repertoire sequencing. Results the study describes overall, beyond this receptor: The number of individuals in the TCR sequencing and HLA analysis was acknowledged as relatively small. In patients with Susac syndrome, the CD4+ T cell repertoire showed no detectable clonal expansion.

The CDR3, cysteine through phenylalanine, is 14 amino acids long. The kept DNA is CDR3 alone, 42 bases in frame from the first base. Reading the germline V gene (reference sequence) gives CDR1 MNHNY and CDR2 SVGAGI. Relative to germline, V is 8 bases shorter and J is 4 bases shorter, with 15 bases between their ends. RNA was extracted using the RNeasy kit, and roughly 0.5 to 1 ug of the RNA was reverse transcribed with random hexamers. The immunoSEQ multiplex PCR assay, covering 54 Vbeta and 13 Jbeta segments, was used to amplify TCR beta CDR3 regions. PCR amplification bias was corrected using a synthetic template baseline for primer optimization and computational correction. The source study handled its data this way. Reads were assigned to V, D and J genes according to IMGT and analyzed in immunoSEQ Analyzer, with only productive sequences retained. To calculate clonality, Shannon entropy was normalized by log2 of the number of productive unique sequences and then subtracted from one. For each patient and control, public and private clones were evaluated among the 100 most prevalent clones. Clones were defined as Susac-specific when absent from the healthy and MS cohorts, from approximately 970 published viral clones and from other ImmuneACCESS disease sequences. TCRdb itself trimmed the public reads at Q25 with fastp, ran MiXCR and retained productive beta chains. CDR3 protein sequences are deduplicated, and each keeps its most common genes and DNA. What appears here as the V and J calls and clone size reflects TCRdb's work, not the paper's. The sample records 55,000 to 75,000 distinct CDR3 sequences, roughly 93% of which are singletons. The ten largest clones take up less than 0.16% of the sample.

Peripheral blood CD8+ and CD4+ T cells from healthy donors, Susac syndrome patients and multiple sclerosis patients were profiled by high-throughput TCR beta sequencing. The Susac syndrome patients fulfilled recently defined diagnostic criteria for definite or probable disease. CD8+ TEMRA cells were enriched by FACS, while bulk CD8+ and CD4+ T cells were purified by magnetic negative isolation. Blood was drawn into EDTA tubes, processed within 24 hours, and PBMCs were isolated by density gradient centrifugation. PBMCs intended for TCR sequencing were frozen in liquid nitrogen and were later thawed in a 37 degrees C water bath. Purity of sorted or isolated CD4+, CD8+ and CD8+ TEMRA cells was at least 90%.

The TCR originated in a human donor with Susac syndrome. The specimen sequenced was CD4+ T cells from PBMCs. The sequence joins TRBV6-6 to TRBJ2-4; the D element might be TRBD1 or TRBD2, as each aligns at 5 bases. The CDR3 region reads CASLLGAGKNIQYF. The DNA is TGTGCCAGCTTGCTTGGGGCGGGTAAAAACATTCAGTACTTC.